This T cell receptor (beta chain) derives from a study of immune evolution from preneoplasia to lung adenocarcinoma. This clone was counted between two and nine times. Libraries were prepared by immunoSEQ multiplex PCR; TCRdb keeps only in-frame clonotypes and omits some of them. The data show about 13,000 clones, roughly 80% seen once. This CDR3 region has 15 residues. Trimming took off 7 bases at V and 5 bases at J, with 20 bases between the two ends. Germline V gene sequence: CDR1 ENHRY, CDR2 SYGVKD. The chain combines TRBV10-3 with TRBJ1-1; TRBD1 is a possible D gene (6 bases). The sample was FFPE minimally invasive lung adenocarcinoma tissue. This clonotype was obtained from a person aged 65 to 85 with lung adenocarcinoma. CDR3: CAITGGGEGGTEAFF. The CDR3 DNA reads as TGTGCCATCACCGGAGGGGGTGAGGGCGGGACTGAAGCTTTCTTT.